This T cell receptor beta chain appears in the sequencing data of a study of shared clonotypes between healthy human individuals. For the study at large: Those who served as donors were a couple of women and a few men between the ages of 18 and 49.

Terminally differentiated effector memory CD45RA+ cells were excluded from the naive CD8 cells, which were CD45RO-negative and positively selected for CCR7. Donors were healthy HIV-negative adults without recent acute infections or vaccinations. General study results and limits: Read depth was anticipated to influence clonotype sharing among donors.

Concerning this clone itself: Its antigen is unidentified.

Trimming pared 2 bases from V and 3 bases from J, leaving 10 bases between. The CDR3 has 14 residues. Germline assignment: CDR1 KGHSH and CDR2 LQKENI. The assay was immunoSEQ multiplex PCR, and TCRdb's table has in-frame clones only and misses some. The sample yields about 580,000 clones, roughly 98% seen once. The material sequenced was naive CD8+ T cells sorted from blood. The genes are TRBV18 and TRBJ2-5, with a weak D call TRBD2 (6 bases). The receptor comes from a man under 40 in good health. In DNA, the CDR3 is TGTGCCAGCTCACCAGGGACTGGGAAAGAGACCCAGTACTTC. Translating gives CASSPGTGKETQYF.